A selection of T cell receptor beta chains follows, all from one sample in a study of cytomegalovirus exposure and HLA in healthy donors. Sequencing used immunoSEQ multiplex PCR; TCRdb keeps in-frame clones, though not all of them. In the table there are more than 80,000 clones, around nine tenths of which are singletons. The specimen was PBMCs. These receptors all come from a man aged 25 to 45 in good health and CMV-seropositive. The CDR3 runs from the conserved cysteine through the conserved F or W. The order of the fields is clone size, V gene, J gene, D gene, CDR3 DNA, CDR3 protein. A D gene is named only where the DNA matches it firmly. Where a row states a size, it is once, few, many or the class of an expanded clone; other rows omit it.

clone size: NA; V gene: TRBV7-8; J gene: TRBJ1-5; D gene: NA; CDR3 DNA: TGTGCCAGCAGCTTTACCGGGGATCAGCCCCAGCATTTT; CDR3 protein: CASSFTGDQPQHF
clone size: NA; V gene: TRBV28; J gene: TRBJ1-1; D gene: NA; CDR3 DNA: TGTGCCAGCAGTTTAGTCGGGAAAGCTTTCTTT; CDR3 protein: CASSLVGKAFF
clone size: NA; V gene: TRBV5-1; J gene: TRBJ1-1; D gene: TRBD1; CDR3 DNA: TGCGCCAGCAGCTACGGGAACAGGGGTAGTGACGGTCCCCGTGAAGCTTTCTTT; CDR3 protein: CASSYGNRGSDGPREAFF
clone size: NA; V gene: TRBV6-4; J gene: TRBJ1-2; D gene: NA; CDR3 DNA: TGTGCCAGCAGTGCCGCACCCTTCTTGCTGAGTGGCTACACCTTC; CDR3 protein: CASSAAPFLLSGYTF
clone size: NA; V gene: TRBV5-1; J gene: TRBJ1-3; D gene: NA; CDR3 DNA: TGCGCCAGCAGCTTCAGTCCAGGCGAACTCCTCTCTGGAAACACCATATATTTT; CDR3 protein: CASSFSPGELLSGNTIYF
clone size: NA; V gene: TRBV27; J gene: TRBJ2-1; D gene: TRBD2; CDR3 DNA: TGTGCCAGCAGTACCTTACTAGCGGGAGTCTACAATGAGCAGTTCTTC; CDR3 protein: CASSTLLAGVYNEQFF
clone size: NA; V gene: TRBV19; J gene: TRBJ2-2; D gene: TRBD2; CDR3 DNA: TGTGCCAGTAGTCCCACGGGACTAGCGGGAGGTGACACCGGGGAGCTGTTTTTT; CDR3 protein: CASSPTGLAGGDTGELFF
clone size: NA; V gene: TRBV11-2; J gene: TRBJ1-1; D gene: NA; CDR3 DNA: TGTGCCAGCAGCTTTTCAGGGCCCGCGGGAACTGAAGCTTTCTTT; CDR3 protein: CASSFSGPAGTEAFF
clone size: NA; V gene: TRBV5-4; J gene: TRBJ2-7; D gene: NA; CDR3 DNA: TGTGCCAGCAGCTTGGGGACGGGGACAACCACCTACGAGCAGTACTTC; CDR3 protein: CASSLGTGTTTYEQYF
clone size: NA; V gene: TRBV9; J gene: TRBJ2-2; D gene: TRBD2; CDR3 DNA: TGTGCCAGCAGCGGTGGGACTAAGGGCACCGGGGAGCTGTTTTTT; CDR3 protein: CASSGGTKGTGELFF
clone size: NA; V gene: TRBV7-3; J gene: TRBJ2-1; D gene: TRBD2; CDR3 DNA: TGTGCCAGCAGCTTAACGCCGCGGGAGAGGGTATCGAATGAGCAGTTCTTC; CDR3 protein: CASSLTPRERVSNEQFF
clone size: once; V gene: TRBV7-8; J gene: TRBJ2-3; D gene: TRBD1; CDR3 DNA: TGTGCCAGCAGCTTAGGACAGGGTGGTACAGATACGCAGTATTTT; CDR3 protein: CASSLGQGGTDTQYF
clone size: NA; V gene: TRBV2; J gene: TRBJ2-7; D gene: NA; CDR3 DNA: TGTGCCAGCAGTGATTCGGGGGTTCCTTCCTACGAGCAGTACTTC; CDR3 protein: CASSDSGVPSYEQYF
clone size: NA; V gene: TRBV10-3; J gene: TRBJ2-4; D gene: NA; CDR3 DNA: TGTGCCATCAGTGATGCCGTGGGGGGAGCCAAAAACATTCAGTACTTC; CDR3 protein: CAISDAVGGAKNIQYF
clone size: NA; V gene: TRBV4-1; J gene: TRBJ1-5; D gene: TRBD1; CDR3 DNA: TGCGCCAGCAGCCAAGGGGGACAGGCAAATCAGCCCCAGCATTTT; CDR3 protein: CASSQGGQANQPQHF
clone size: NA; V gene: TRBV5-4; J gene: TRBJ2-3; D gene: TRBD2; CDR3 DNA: TGTGCCAGCAGCACTCTCTGGCGGGAGGCGCAGTATTTT; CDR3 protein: CASSTLWREAQYF
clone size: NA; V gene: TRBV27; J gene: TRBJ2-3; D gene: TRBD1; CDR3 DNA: TGTGCCAGCACTCCGTTTCAGGGGGTTGAGGCAGATACGCAGTATTTT; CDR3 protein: CASTPFQGVEADTQYF
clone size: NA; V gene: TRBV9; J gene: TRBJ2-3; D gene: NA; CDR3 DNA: TGTGCCAGCAGCGTAGCACTCAACCCCACAGATACGCAGTATTTT; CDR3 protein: CASSVALNPTDTQYF
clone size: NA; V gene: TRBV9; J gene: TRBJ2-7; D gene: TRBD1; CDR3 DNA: TGTGCCAGCAGCCCCCAGGGACAGGGTTCCTACGAGCAGTACTTC; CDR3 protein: CASSPQGQGSYEQYF
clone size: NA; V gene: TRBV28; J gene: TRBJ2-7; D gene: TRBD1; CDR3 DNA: TGTGCCAGCAGTGCCCGGGACAGGGCCTCCTACGAGCAGTACTTC; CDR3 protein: CASSARDRASYEQYF
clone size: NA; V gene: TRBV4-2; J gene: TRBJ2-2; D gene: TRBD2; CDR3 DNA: TGTGCCAGCAGCCATTTCGAGCTAGCGGGAGGTGGTGGGGAGCTGTTTTTT; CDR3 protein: CASSHFELAGGGGELFF
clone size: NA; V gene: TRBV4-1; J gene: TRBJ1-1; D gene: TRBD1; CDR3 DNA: TGCGCCAGCAGCCGACAGGGTATAATAGGCCCCACGAACACTGAAGCTTTCTTT; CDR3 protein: CASSRQGIIGPTNTEAFF
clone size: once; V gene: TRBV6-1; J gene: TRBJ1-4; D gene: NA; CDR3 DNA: TGTGCCAGCAGAGCAGGATCCACAACTAATGAAAAACTGTTTTTT; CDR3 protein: CASRAGSTTNEKLFF
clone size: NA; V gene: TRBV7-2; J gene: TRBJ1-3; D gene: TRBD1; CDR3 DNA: TGTGCCAGCAGCTCCGGGGGACAGGCGGCCGGAAACACCATATATTTT; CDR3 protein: CASSSGGQAAGNTIYF
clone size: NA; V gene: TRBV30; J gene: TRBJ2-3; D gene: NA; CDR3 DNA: TGTGCCTGGAGTGTGAACATTGGCACAGATACGCAGTATTTT; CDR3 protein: CAWSVNIGTDTQYF
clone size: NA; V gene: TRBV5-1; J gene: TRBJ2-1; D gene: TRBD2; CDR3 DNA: TGCGCCAGCAGCCCCACAGGACTAGCGGCCTACAATGAGCAGTTCTTC; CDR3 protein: CASSPTGLAAYNEQFF
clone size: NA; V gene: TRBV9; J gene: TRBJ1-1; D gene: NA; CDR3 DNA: TGTGCCAGCAGCACTACTACGAACACTGAAGCTTTCTTT; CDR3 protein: CASSTTTNTEAFF
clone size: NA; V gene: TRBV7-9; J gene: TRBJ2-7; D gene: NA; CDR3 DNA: TGTGCCAGCAGCTTACTCAGTGCCTACGAGCAGTACTTC; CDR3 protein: CASSLLSAYEQYF
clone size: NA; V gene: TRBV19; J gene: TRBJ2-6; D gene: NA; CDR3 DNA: TGTGCCAGTAGGGGCCAGCTTACCCGCTCTGGGGCCAACGTCCTGACTTTC; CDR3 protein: CASRGQLTRSGANVLTF
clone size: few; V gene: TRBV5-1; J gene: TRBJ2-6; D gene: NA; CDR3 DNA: TGCGCCAGCAGCTTCAGGGTTCCCGGGGCCAACGTCCTGACTTTC; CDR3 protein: CASSFRVPGANVLTF
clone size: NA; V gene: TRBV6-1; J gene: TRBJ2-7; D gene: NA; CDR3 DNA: TGTGCCAGCACCGAGGGGTTAGCGGCGTCCTACGAGCAGTACTTC; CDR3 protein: CASTEGLAASYEQYF
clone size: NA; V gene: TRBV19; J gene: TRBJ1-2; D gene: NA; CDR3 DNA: TGTGCCAGTACCACCTCGGAGAGCGGCTACACCTTC; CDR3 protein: CASTTSESGYTF
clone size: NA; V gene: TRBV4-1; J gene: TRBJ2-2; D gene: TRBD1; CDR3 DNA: TGCGCCAGCAGCCATCCAAGGGGGACAGGGGGTATCGGGGAGCTGTTTTTT; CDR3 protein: CASSHPRGTGGIGELFF
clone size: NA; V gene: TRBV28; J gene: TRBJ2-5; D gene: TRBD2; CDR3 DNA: TGTGCCAGCAGTTCGGGACTAGCGGGAGAGTGGAGGGAGACCCAGTACTTC; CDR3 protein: CASSSGLAGEWRETQYF
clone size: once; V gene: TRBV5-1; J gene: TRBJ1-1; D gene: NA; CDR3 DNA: TGCGCCAGCAGCTCCGACAGCACAGGCTTTATGACTGAAGCTTTCTTT; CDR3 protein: CASSSDSTGFMTEAFF
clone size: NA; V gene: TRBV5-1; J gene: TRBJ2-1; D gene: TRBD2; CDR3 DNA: TGCGCCAGCAGCGGGGGACTAGCGGGGGTGGGGGAGCAGTTCTTC; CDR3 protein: CASSGGLAGVGEQFF
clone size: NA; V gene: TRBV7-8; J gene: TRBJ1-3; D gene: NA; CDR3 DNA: TGTGCCAGCAGCTTAGGGTACTCAGGGGTAGCCGGAAACACCATATATTTT; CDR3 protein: CASSLGYSGVAGNTIYF
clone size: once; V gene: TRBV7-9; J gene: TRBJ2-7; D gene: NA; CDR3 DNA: TGTGCCAGCAGCTTATGGGAGTACGAGCAGTACTTC; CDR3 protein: CASSLWEYEQYF
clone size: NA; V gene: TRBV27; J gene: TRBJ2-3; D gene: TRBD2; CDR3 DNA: TGTGCCAGCAGTTTATCGAAGGCTAGCGGAAGAGGGGATACGCAGTATTTT; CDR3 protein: CASSLSKASGRGDTQYF
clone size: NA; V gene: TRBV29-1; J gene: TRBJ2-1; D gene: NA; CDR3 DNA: TGCAGCGGTTCCCGCGGGAATAATGAGCAGTTCTTC; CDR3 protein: CSGSRGNNEQFF
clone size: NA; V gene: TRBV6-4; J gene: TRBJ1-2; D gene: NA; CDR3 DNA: TGTGCCAGCAGTGACCCAGGGTATGCTTATGGCTACACCTTC; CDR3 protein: CASSDPGYAYGYTF